A selection of T cell receptor beta chains follows, all from one sample in a study of cytomegalovirus exposure and HLA in healthy donors. The table came from immunoSEQ multiplex PCR; TCRdb's copy has only in-frame clones and leaves some out. The sample has about 160,000 clones; more than 65% are singletons. Sequencing was done on a sample of PBMCs. Receptors originate from a man between 18 and 35 years old in good health and CMV-seropositive. CDR3s include the opening cysteine and the closing phenylalanine or tryptophan.

len	v_gene	j_gene	CDR3aa
15	TRBV10-2	TRBJ1-2	CASSEWEGALYGYTF
16	TRBV6-6	TRBJ1-5	CASSSSGGRGNQPQHF
13	TRBV27	TRBJ1-1	CASSRELNTEAFF
15	TRBV11-1	TRBJ2-2	CASSSGQGAAGELFF
16	TRBV28	TRBJ1-1	CASIPGLRGMNTEAFF
14	TRBV5-6	TRBJ2-5	CASSLLDSQETQYF
14	TRBV5-5	TRBJ2-1	CASSLVAGVFEQFF
16	TRBV5-1	TRBJ2-3	CASSTQGALTTDTQYF
15	TRBV4-2	TRBJ1-5	CASSPSQGSNQPQHF
15	TRBV7-6	TRBJ1-4	CASSLDRGVNEKLFF
14	TRBV2	TRBJ1-5	CASSFRRENQPQHF
15	TRBV27	TRBJ1-5	CASSLRQGAKEPQHF
13	TRBV29-1	TRBJ1-2	CSVLTGISEGYTF
13	TRBV6-5	TRBJ1-1	CASSYSRETEAFF
15	TRBV29-1	TRBJ2-2	CSVAPGTVYTGELFF
15	TRBV13	TRBJ1-4	CASSLGTVANEKLFF
15	TRBV5-6	TRBJ1-2	CASSYPPQVVSGYTF
14	TRBV27	TRBJ1-2	CASTPLTGNYGYTF
13	TRBV19	TRBJ1-2	CASSIQGYYGYTF
13	TRBV10-3	TRBJ1-5	CAISDTEGQPQHF
16	TRBV7-8	TRBJ2-1	CASSQNSVFSYNEQFF
17	TRBV2	TRBJ2-5	CASREGLAGGLQETQYF
13	TRBV10-3	TRBJ1-2	CAISERDNYGYTF
14	TRBV13	TRBJ1-4	CASSLRATNEKLFF
17	TRBV4-2	TRBJ2-2	CASSQEARLDNTGELFF
16	TRBV5-1	TRBJ2-2	CASSLELASNTGELFF
16	TRBV28	TRBJ1-6	CASSLDRDRGDSPLHF
15	TRBV10-1	TRBJ1-1	CASSESRGMNTEAFF
17	TRBV27	TRBJ1-6	CASSLYGLGQINSPLHF
15	TRBV5-6	TRBJ2-2	CASSLSQGNTGELFF
16	TRBV13	TRBJ1-2	CASSLSRDRSLYGYTF
15	TRBV19	TRBJ1-4	CASSMSGLTSEKLFF
14	TRBV10-3	TRBJ2-5	CAISVSLSGETQYF
15	TRBV7-3	TRBJ2-2	CASRRGQVNTGELFF
15	TRBV7-8	TRBJ2-1	CASSPLAGGSSEQFF
16	TRBV5-5	TRBJ1-1	CASSLTMDRANTEAFF
12	TRBV5-4	TRBJ1-1	CASSLTGAEAFF
12	TRBV27	TRBJ1-4	CASRTGGEKLFF
15	TRBV5-1	TRBJ2-1	CASSLAPGAYNEQFF
13	TRBV6-6	TRBJ1-4	CASDKGANEKLFF
15	TRBV11-3	TRBJ1-1	CASSLTQGAEKKAFF